Listed here are 29 T cell receptor beta chains from one sample, sequenced in a study of cytomegalovirus exposure and HLA in healthy donors. The study ran its PCR with 60 Vbeta and 13 Jbeta primers. Some clones are missing from TCRdb's copy, which holds only in-frame ones; the method was immunoSEQ multiplex PCR. The sample lists under 150,000 clones, about 78% seen once, with about 3.1% in the top ten. Sequencing was carried out using PBMCs. These receptor sequences come from a human donor in good health.

V and J are TRBV7-2 and TRBJ2-5; 8 bases line up with TRBD2. The J call may not be correct, given that the DNA end is closer to TRBJ2-7. This CDR3 region has 13 residues. Germline loops: CDR1 SGHTA, CDR2 FQGNSA. The CDR3 DNA is TGTGCCAGCAGCTTAGCGAGCGGGGGCGAGCAGTACTTC. Protein: CASSLASGGEQYF.

This clone was detected once. The rearrangement joins TRBV5-1 to TRBJ2-7, with 8 nucleotides matching TRBD1. Trimming took 4 bases from V and 6 from J; bases not matched to a gene: 9. The CDR3 has 14 residues. Per the germline V gene, CDR1 is SGHRS and CDR2 is YFSETQ. CDR3 loop: CASSQATGAGEQYF. The CDR3 DNA sequence: TGCGCCAGCAGCCAGGCGACAGGGGCAGGCGAGCAGTACTTC.

The chain links TRBV23-1 to TRBJ2-7, with D possibly matching TRBD2 (5 bases). TRBV23-1 is assigned to the ORF class and has an uncertain function. The germline V and J ends were trimmed by 10 bases and 7 bases, with 17 bases remaining between them. The CDR3 spans 12 residues. The CDR3 here is CAIPHRGYEQYF. CDR3 bases: TGCGCCATCCCCCATCGGGGATATGAGCAGTACTTC.

This chain uses TRBV6-6 with TRBJ1-3; D perhaps matches TRBD1 (5 bases). V lost 5 bases and J lost 4, with 9 bases in between. Germline V gene sequence: CDR1 MNHNY, CDR2 SVGAGI (reference sequence). The CDR3 totals 13 residues. The CDR3 sequence is CASSQRGGNTIYF. In DNA form, the CDR3 reads TGTGCCAGCAGTCAGCGGGGCGGAAACACCATATATTTT.

The chain uses TRBV19 and TRBJ1-1; D perhaps matches TRBD1 (5 bases). CDR1 and CDR2 (germline): LNHDA, SQIVND (reference sequence). The CDR3 runs 13 residues. The V end was cut by 3 bases, the J end by 5 bases, with 10 bases between. Here the CDR3 reads CASSMGGRTEAFF. Here the CDR3 DNA reads TGTGCCAGTAGTATGGGGGGGAGAACTGAAGCTTTCTTT.

In regard to this clone: A junction end diverges from the germline sequence, so it may reflect a read error. Other DNA sequences within the sample encode an identical CDR3. The chain recombines TRBV7-2 with TRBJ1-5; the match to TRBD1 covers 9 bases. CDR1 and CDR2 from the germline V gene are SGHTA and FQGNSA. The length of the CDR3 is 15 residues. This CDR3 reads CASSPGTGFNQPQHF. The CDR3 nucleotides are TGTGCCAGCAGCCCTGGGACAGGGTTTAATCAGCCCCAGCATTTC. The full variable domain, completed using reference TRBV7-2 and TRBJ1-5, is GAGVSQSPSNKVTEKGKDVELRCDPISGHTALYWYRQSLGQGLEFLIYFQGNSAPDKSGLPSDRFSAERTGGSVSTLTIQRTQQEDSAVYLCASSPGTGFNQPQHFGDGTRLSIL.

V and J are TRBV18 and TRBJ1-2; 9 bases agree with TRBD1. V shed 2 bases, J shed 6 bases, and the junction held 4 bases outside the gene matches. Germline lookup yields CDR1 KGHSH and CDR2 LQKENI. The CDR3 contains 14 residues. The CDR3 spells CASSPERQGDGYTF. The DNA for the CDR3 is TGTGCCAGCTCACCAGAAAGACAGGGGGATGGCTACACCTTC.

The chain joins TRBV9 to TRBJ2-7; 10 nucleotides align to TRBD2. The CDR3 runs to 16 residues. With V trimmed by 3 bases and J by 0 bases, 6 bases remained unmatched. Germline CDR1 reads SGDLS; CDR2 reads YYNGEE. CDR3 in amino acids: CASSAGLAVSSYEQYF. The CDR3 nucleotides read TGTGCCAGCAGCGCAGGACTAGCGGTGAGCTCCTACGAGCAGTACTTC. Full variable domain (remainder filled in from reference TRBV9 and TRBJ2-7): DSGVTQTPKHLITATGQRVTLRCSPRSGDLSVYWYQQSLDQGLQFLIQYYNGEERAKGNILERFSAQQFPDLHSELNLSSLELGDSALYFCASSAGLAVSSYEQYFGPGTRLTVT.

The genes are TRBV5-1 and TRBJ2-5; TRBD1 is a possible D gene (5 bases). V gave up 5 bases and J gave up 1 base, with 9 bases separating them. Looked up from germline, CDR1 is SGHRS and CDR2 is YFSETQ. The CDR3 totals 13 residues. DNA of the CDR3: TGCGCCAGCAGACGACAGTCCCAAGAGACCCAGTACTTC. Its protein is CASRRQSQETQYF.

The chain has TRBV7-9 and TRBJ1-6, with D possibly TRBD1 on 5 matching bases. This CDR3 contains 14 residues. V was trimmed by 1 base and J by 14 bases, leaving 15 bases between them. Germline V gene data show CDR1 as SEHNR and CDR2 as FQNEAQ (reference sequence). The CDR3 here is CASSLGTSPRALHF. The DNA for the CDR3 is TGTGCCAGCAGCTTAGGAACGTCGCCCAGGGCCCTCCACTTT.

This chain links TRBV5-8 with TRBJ2-5; 8 nucleotides line up with TRBD2. TRBJ2-7 matches the DNA end more closely, so the J call is doubtful. The CDR3 is made up of 15 amino acids. Per germline, CDR1 SGHTS and CDR2 YDEGEE. In DNA, the CDR3 is TGTGCCAGCAGCTCCCGTATTAGCGGGGCCTACGAGCAGTACTTC. It specifies CASSSRISGAYEQYF.

The chain carries TRBV5-1 and TRBJ2-5; 7 bases are a match to TRBD2. CDR1 SGHRS and CDR2 YFSETQ come from the germline V gene. This CDR3 region has 15 residues. The trim removed 5 bases at V and 2 bases at J, leaving 9 bases unmatched. The CDR3 DNA follows: TGCGCCAGCAGGCAGGGAGGGGCCGGACAAGAGACCCAGTACTTC. Translating gives CASRQGGAGQETQYF.

The J gene is TRBJ1-1, the V gene TRBV7-6, with a weak D call TRBD1 (6 bases). This CDR3 is 15 amino acids long. The V gene lost 2 bases and the J gene lost 1 base, with 11 bases spanning the gap. The germline V gene encodes CDR1 SGHVS and CDR2 FNYEAQ. The DNA for the CDR3 is TGTGCCAGCAGCTTAACTTCGGGACAGAACACTGAAGCTTTCTTT. It is translated as CASSLTSGQNTEAFF.

Details on this clone: One end of the junction fails to match germline, which may point to a read error. DNA for the CDR3: TGTGCCAGCAGCCGAGGGGAGGGTCGAAGAGGCTGCACCTTC. It is translated as CASSRGEGRRGCTF. V is TRBV11-1 and J is TRBJ1-2; perhaps TRBD1 as D (5 bases). The CDR3 contains 14 residues. Germline V gene sequence: CDR1 SGHAT, CDR2 FQDESV (reference sequence).

With respect to this clone: One end of the junction does not line up with germline, which may come from a read error. This rearrangement joins TRBV7-3 to TRBJ2-3; 8 bases map to TRBD2. Germline CDR1 and CDR2: SGHTA and FQGTGA. The CDR3 has 18 amino acids. The CDR3 nucleotides read TGTTCCAGCAGCCTGGGACTAGGGAGGGGAAAGGTCGCAGATACGCAGTATTTT. Its protein is CSSSLGLGRGKVADTQYF.

This clone appeared a few times. J is TRBJ1-1 and V is TRBV6-5; the match to TRBD1 covers 7 bases. The CDR3 is made up of 15 amino acids. CDR1 and CDR2 from the germline V gene are MNHEY and SVGAGI. V dropped 0 bases and J dropped 5; count of bases not matched to a gene: 6. The CDR3 loop reads CASSYSLTGKTEAFF. CDR3 sequence (DNA): TGTGCCAGCAGTTACTCTCTGACAGGGAAGACTGAAGCTTTCTTT.

This clone was detected only a few times. One end of the junction varies from germline; a read error may be responsible. This chain uses TRBV11-2 with TRBJ2-7; 10 bases are shared with TRBD2. Per germline, CDR1 SGHAT and CDR2 FQNNGV. The CDR3 is 15 residues long. The CDR3 coding sequence is TGCGCCAGCAGCCAAGTTAAGCGGGAGGGTTACGAGCAGTACTTC. This sequence encodes CASSQVKREGYEQYF.

This chain connects TRBV30 to TRBJ1-5; tentatively, D is TRBD1 (6 bases). The CDR3 totals 15 residues. Trimming left V 1 base short and J 1 base short, with 11 bases between. Germline CDR1 reads GTSNPN; CDR2 reads SVGIG (reference sequence). For the CDR3, the DNA is TGTGCCTGGAGTGCCAGGGGAGGGAGCAATCAGCCCCAGCATTTT. This gives the protein CAWSARGGSNQPQHF. Together with reference TRBV30 and TRBJ1-5, the CDR3 gives the full variable domain: SQTIHQWPATLVQPVGSPLSLECTVEGTSNPNLYWYRQAAGRGLQLLFYSVGIGQISSEVPQNLSASRPQDRQFILSSKKLLLSDSGFYLCAWSARGGSNQPQHFGDGTRLSIL.

This sequence joins TRBV2 and TRBJ2-2, with D possibly being TRBD2 (7 bases). Deletions cut 0 bases from V and 5 bases from J, with 16 bases between. CDR1 SNHLY and CDR2 FYNNEI come from the germline V gene. The CDR3 has 17 residues. The CDR3 loop reads CASSEAPPGGRTGELFF. In DNA, the CDR3 is TGTGCCAGCAGTGAAGCGCCCCCCGGGGGGCGGACCGGGGAGCTGTTTTTT.

Here the CDR3 DNA reads TGTGCCAGTAGTATAGGAGGATGGCGGGCCAGGGAGACCCAGTACTTC. Translated, it gives CASSIGGWRARETQYF. This chain joins TRBV19 and TRBJ2-5; TRBD2 is a possible D gene (5 bases). Trimming left V 1 base short and J 5 bases short, with 17 bases between. Germline assignment: CDR1 LNHDA and CDR2 SQIVND (reference sequence). The CDR3 length is 16 residues.

This clone was seen a few times. This chain links TRBV11-3 with TRBJ2-5, with 10 bases matching TRBD1. The tail of the sequence fits TRBJ2-7 better, so the J call may be wrong. The CDR3 runs 15 residues. Germline values: CDR1 SGHNT, CDR2 YENEEA. The chain's CDR3 is CASSLFGTGDYEQYF. In nucleotides, the CDR3 is TGTGCCAGCAGCTTATTCGGGACAGGGGACTACGAGCAGTACTTC.

V is TRBV30 and J is TRBJ2-5, with 10 bases matching TRBD2. Germline CDR1 GTSNPN, CDR2 SVGIG (reference sequence). This CDR3 is 13 amino acids long. The ends lost 3 bases at V and 11 bases at J; junction bases unmatched: 9. The CDR3 is CAWSEAGGPKQYF. As DNA, the CDR3 is TGTGCCTGGAGCGAAGCGGGAGGGCCAAAGCAGTACTTC.

This clone was found a few times. The genes are TRBV11-2 and TRBJ1-3; possible D gene TRBD1, 5 bases. V was clipped by 1 base and J by 4 bases, with 5 bases between them. The CDR3 extends over 13 amino acids. Germline V gene lookup returns CDR1 SGHAT and CDR2 FQNNGV. The CDR3 DNA follows: TGTGCCAGCAGCTTAGGGGGCGGAAACACCATATATTTT. The encoded protein is CASSLGGGNTIYF.

The chain combines TRBV6-5 with TRBJ2-7; TRBD2 is a possible D gene (6 bases). Trimming cost V 5 bases and J 6 bases, with 17 bases left between them. The CDR3 runs 14 residues. In germline, CDR1 is MNHEY, CDR2 SVGAGI. This CDR3 reads CASSSDTGVGEQYF. DNA of the CDR3: TGTGCCAGCAGTAGCGACACGGGAGTCGGCGAGCAGTACTTC.

The V call is TRBV28, the J call TRBJ2-5, with 9 bases that match TRBD1. After removal of 6 bases from V and 1 base from J, the junction contained 9 bases not matched to a gene. The CDR3 totals 16 residues. Germline V gene data show CDR1 as MDHEN and CDR2 as SYDVKM. CDR3 region: CASSQPGQGFQETQYF. CDR3 in DNA: TGTGCCAGCAGCCAACCGGGACAGGGTTTCCAAGAGACCCAGTACTTC. The full variable domain, with the rest looked up from reference TRBV28 and TRBJ2-5, is DVKVTQSSRYLVKRTGEKVFLECVQDMDHENMFWYRQDPGLGLRLIYFSYDVKMKEKGDIPEGYSVSREKKERFSLILESASTNQTSMYLCASSQPGQGFQETQYFGPGTRLLVL.

The chain recombines TRBV7-2 with TRBJ2-3; TRBD2 agrees at 15 bases. Unmatched junction bases numbered 4, after V lost 3 bases and J lost 0 bases. This CDR3 comprises 18 residues. CDR1 is SGHTA, CDR2 FQGNSA, per germline. The CDR3 sequence is CASSFRTSGGGSTDTQYF. The CDR3 region has the DNA TGTGCCAGCAGCTTTAGGACTAGCGGGGGGGGTAGCACAGATACGCAGTATTTT. The variable domain in full, with the rest retrieved from reference TRBV7-2 and TRBJ2-3, is GAGVSQSPSNKVTEKGKDVELRCDPISGHTALYWYRQSLGQGLEFLIYFQGNSAPDKSGLPSDRFSAERTGGSVSTLTIQRTQQEDSAVYLCASSFRTSGGGSTDTQYFGPGTRLTVL.

This clone came up once. The final CDR3 position lacks the conserved phenylalanine or tryptophan, pointing to a likely read error. The V and J genes are TRBV6-5 and TRBJ1-2; D may be TRBD1 (5 bases). The CDR3 is made up of 15 amino acids. The germline gives CDR1 MNHEY, CDR2 SVGAGI. V was trimmed by 7 bases and J by 2 bases, leaving 17 bases between them. This chain's CDR3 is CASNPAGSTNYGYTL. The CDR3 nucleotides are TGTGCCAGCAACCCGGCAGGGTCGACCAACTATGGCTACACCCTC.

This sequence joins TRBV9 and TRBJ2-2, with D possibly matching TRBD1 (5 bases). V lost 0 bases, J lost 7 bases, and 13 bases lay in between. The CDR3 runs 15 residues. Germline V lookup: CDR1 SGDLS, CDR2 YYNGEE. The CDR3, as DNA: TGTGCCAGCAGCGTAGCCGGTCCCCAGGGCGGGGAGCTGTTTTTT. The encoded protein is CASSVAGPQGGELFF.

The DNA for the CDR3 is TGTGCCAGCAGTGAGACACAGACAGATACGCAGTATTTT. Translating gives CASSETQTDTQYF. This rearrangement joins TRBV21-1 to TRBJ2-3; no check of the table's D call, TRBD1, against the DNA was made. TRBV21-1 is listed as a pseudogene. The CDR3 covers 13 residues.